Below, 23 T cell receptor beta chains from the same sample are listed, as sequenced in a study of T cells in Graves' hyperthyroidism and ophthalmopathy. The CDR3 regions of TCR beta were amplified from RNA transcripts. The HTBI primer set served for first-round RT-PCR of the TCR CDR3. In TCRdb, the multiplex PCR reads were re-called with MiXCR into one record per CDR3 protein. The table records more than 650,000 distinct CDR3 sequences, 12% to 15% of them present only once. Sequencing was done on a sample of blood. The receptors stem from a woman aged 18 to 35 with Graves' hyperthyroidism.

This clonotype was seen repeatedly, ten times or more. V and J are TRBV13 and TRBJ2-7, with TRBD1 as a possible D gene (5 bases). The CDR3 sequence is 13 residues long. The germline V and J ends were trimmed by 5 bases and 3 bases, with 11 bases remaining between them. Germline CDR1 is PRHDT and CDR2 is FYEKMQ (reference sequence). This chain's CDR3 is CASSTIQDYEQYF. Written as DNA, the CDR3 is TGTGCCAGCAGCACAATACAGGACTACGAGCAGTACTTC.

This clonotype was detected a few times. The CDR3 region is CASSYSAGAAEQFF. In DNA form, the CDR3 reads TGTGCCAGCAGTTACTCAGCGGGAGCCGCTGAGCAGTTCTTC. V gene TRBV6-5 combines with J gene TRBJ2-1; 8 bases align to TRBD2. The length of the CDR3 is 14 residues. V lost 0 bases and J lost 9; bases outside the gene matches: 4. The V gene's germline CDR1 is MNHEY and CDR2 SVGAGI.

V usage is TRBV24-1 and J usage is TRBJ2-2; D gene unclear. This CDR3 region has 15 residues. The germline V gene encodes CDR1 KGHDR and CDR2 SFDVKD. V lost 5 bases, J lost 4 bases, and 13 bases lay in between. Here the CDR3 reads CATSVPAKSTGELFF. CDR3 bases: TGTGCCACCAGTGTTCCCGCCAAGAGCACCGGGGAGCTGTTTTTT.

This clonotype was recorded at least ten times. This chain connects TRBV11-2 to TRBJ2-3; 12 bases match TRBD1. The CDR3 has 16 amino acids. CDR1 and CDR2 from the germline V gene are SGHAT and FQNNGV. Germline trimming cut 5 bases from V and 5 bases from J; bases unmatched to any gene: 8. CDR3 in amino acids: CASSLMGQGAGDTQYF. The CDR3 bases are TGTGCCAGCAGCCTCATGGGACAGGGGGCGGGAGATACGCAGTATTTT. The full variable domain, with the rest looked up from reference TRBV11-2 and TRBJ2-3, is EAGVAQSPRYKIIEKRQSVAFWCNPISGHATLYWYQQILGQGPKLLIQFQNNGVVDDSQLPKDRFSAERLKGVDSTLKIQPAKLEDSAVYLCASSLMGQGAGDTQYFGPGTRLTVL.

This clonotype was seen repeatedly, ten times or more. For the CDR3, the DNA is TGTGCCAGCAGCCCCTGGGCGGGAGTCAGCAATGAGCAGTTCTTC. Encoded protein: CASSPWAGVSNEQFF. J is TRBJ2-1 and V is TRBV11-3; TRBD2 matches 7 bases. Per the germline V gene, CDR1 is SGHNT and CDR2 is YENEEA. The V gene end was trimmed by 5 bases and the J gene end by 6 bases; junction bases not matched to a gene: 10. This CDR3 has 15 residues.

This clonotype was counted at least ten times. The V gene is TRBV20-1, the J gene TRBJ2-1; 11 bases agree with TRBD2. Trimming took 5 bases from V and 3 from J; bases not matched to a gene: 3. Per germline, CDR1 DFQATT and CDR2 SNEGSKA (reference sequence). This CDR3 comprises 14 residues. The CDR3 reads CSAAGTSGYNEQFF. CDR3 DNA sequence: TGCAGTGCTGCCGGGACTAGCGGCTACAATGAGCAGTTCTTC.

This clonotype was detected many times. The V call is TRBV28, the J call TRBJ2-7; 8 bases match TRBD2. CDR3 length equals 16 residues. V lost 7 bases and J lost 3; bases outside the gene matches: 14. Germline loops: CDR1 MDHEN, CDR2 SYDVKM. This chain's CDR3 is CASTVGGSGGDYEQYF. CDR3 coding DNA: TGTGCCAGCACCGTCGGGGGCAGCGGGGGAGACTACGAGCAGTACTTC.

The genes are TRBV11-2 and TRBJ1-3, with a weak D call TRBD1 (6 bases). Per the germline V gene, CDR1 is SGHAT and CDR2 is FQNNGV. The CDR3 runs to 18 residues. V dropped 1 base and J dropped 0 bases, with 16 bases sitting between them. Written as DNA, the CDR3 is TGTGCCAGCAGCTTAGCTCGGGGGCCGGGAGACTCTGGAAACACCATATATTTT. Residues: CASSLARGPGDSGNTIYF.

This clonotype was observed a few times. The chain links TRBV7-2 to TRBJ2-1, with a weak D call TRBD2 (5 bases). V was shortened by 3 bases and J by 2 bases, with 14 bases between the two germline ends. Germline V gene sequence: CDR1 SGHTA, CDR2 FQGNSA. The CDR3 contains 16 residues. CDR3 nucleotide sequence: TGTGCCAGCAGCTTTAGTGGCGGGTCACCCTACAATGAGCAGTTCTTC. Translated, it gives CASSFSGGSPYNEQFF.

This clonotype was counted ten times or more. The rearrangement joins TRBV29-1 to TRBJ2-2; 10 bases match TRBD1. The CDR3 loop spans 16 amino acids. With 6 bases clipped from V and 7 bases from J, the junction kept 14 bases outside the gene matches. Germline lookup yields CDR1 SQVTM and CDR2 ANQGSEA. The CDR3 spells CSVKSGTGVLGGELFF. Here the CDR3 DNA reads TGCAGCGTAAAATCCGGGACAGGGGTCTTAGGCGGGGAGCTGTTTTTT.

This clonotype was detected ten times or more. The chain employs TRBV20-1 and TRBJ2-7; a possible D gene is TRBD1 (6 bases). The CDR3 sequence is 14 residues long. The germline V gene encodes CDR1 DFQATT and CDR2 SNEGSKA (reference sequence). V was cut by 5 bases and J by 2 bases, with 16 bases left in between. This chain's CDR3 is CSAAPQTGAYEQYF. As DNA, the CDR3 is TGCAGTGCTGCCCCTCAGACAGGAGCCTACGAGCAGTACTTC.

This clonotype was seen repeatedly, ten times or more. The CDR3 DNA reads as TGTGCCAGCAGCCTGGGACCCCAAACCTACGAGCAGTACTTC. This gives the protein CASSLGPQTYEQYF. The rearrangement joins TRBV7-9 to TRBJ2-7, with D possibly being TRBD1 or TRBD2 (5 bases each). The CDR3 has 14 residues. CDR1 is SEHNR, CDR2 FQNEAQ, per germline (reference sequence). Trimming left V 5 bases short and J 2 bases short, with 13 bases between.

There are many counts of this clonotype. The chain combines TRBV7-8 with TRBJ2-5; 15 bases are a match to TRBD2. This CDR3 has 15 residues. The V and J ends lost 1 base and 12 bases, in that order; junction bases with no gene match: 6. Germline-derived CDR1 and CDR2 are SGHVS and FQNEAQ. The chain's CDR3 is CASSLDWTSGRAEYF. DNA of the CDR3: TGTGCCAGCAGCTTAGACTGGACTAGCGGGAGGGCCGAGTACTTC.

This clonotype was counted ten times or more. The V gene is TRBV28, the J gene TRBJ2-2; D gene ambiguous. Germline V lookup: CDR1 MDHEN, CDR2 SYDVKM. The CDR3 length is 13 residues. V dropped 7 bases and J dropped 0 bases, with 6 bases sitting between them. The CDR3 protein is CASTVPNTGELFF. The CDR3 DNA is TGTGCCAGCACCGTCCCGAACACCGGGGAGCTGTTTTTT.

In this sample, this clonotype turned up a few times. This chain links TRBV19 with TRBJ2-2; D not resolved. Trimming pared 3 bases from V and 0 bases from J, leaving 11 bases between. Germline CDR1 is LNHDA and CDR2 is SQIVND (reference sequence). This CDR3 region has 16 residues. The chain's CDR3 is CASSMVQLANTGELFF. The CDR3 nucleotides are TGTGCCAGTAGTATGGTACAGCTCGCGAACACCGGGGAGCTGTTTTTT.

The rearrangement uses TRBV7-6 and TRBJ1-1, with D possibly TRBD1 on 6 matching bases. V dropped 0 bases and J dropped 4 bases, with 15 bases sitting between them. The CDR3 has 16 amino acids. Germline V gives CDR1 SGHVS, CDR2 FNYEAQ. The chain's CDR3 is CASSLADLGAATEAFF. For the CDR3, the DNA is TGTGCCAGCAGCTTAGCCGATCTGGGGGCGGCCACTGAAGCTTTCTTT.

Many counts were recorded for this clonotype. V and J are TRBV12-3 or TRBV12-4 and TRBJ2-5, with 7 bases matching TRBD2. With V trimmed by 5 bases and J by 5 bases, 8 bases remained unmatched. This CDR3 has 14 amino acids. CDR3 in DNA: TGTGCCAGCAGTCCATCGACTAGCCTCGAGACCCAGTACTTC. Its translation: CASSPSTSLETQYF.

This clonotype was counted many times. This chain connects TRBV30 to TRBJ1-6, with 7 bases that match TRBD1. Germline assignment: CDR1 GTSNPN and CDR2 SVGIG (reference sequence). Trimming removed 2 bases from V and 8 bases from J; junction bases left unmatched: 9. The CDR3 is 15 residues long. CDR3 protein: CAWSLGGGGDSPLHF. The CDR3 region has the DNA TGTGCCTGGAGTCTAGGAGGAGGGGGCGATTCACCCCTCCACTTT.

This clonotype was recorded a few times. This chain uses TRBV12-3 or TRBV12-4 with TRBJ1-1; 9 positions agree with TRBD1. The V segment lost 1 base and the J segment 6 bases; nucleotides outside the gene matches: 9. There are 16 residues in the CDR3. In DNA, the CDR3 is TGTGCCAGCAGTTTAGGAAACAGGGGGCTCCCCGCTGAAGCTTTCTTT. It codes for CASSLGNRGLPAEAFF.

This clonotype was detected many times. This chain links TRBV15 with TRBJ1-1; 7 positions match TRBD1. CDR3 length equals 16 residues. CDR1 is LNHNV, CDR2 YYDKDF, per germline (reference sequence). V lost 4 bases to trimming and J lost 3 bases; unmatched junction nucleotides: 11. The DNA of the CDR3 is TGTGCCACCAGCACCACCAGAGGGGGCGAAGACACTGAAGCTTTCTTT. Encoded protein: CATSTTRGGEDTEAFF.

At least ten counts were recorded for this clonotype. CDR3: CASSPIGLVNEQFF. The CDR3 nucleotides read TGTGCCAGCAGCCCTATAGGACTAGTCAATGAGCAGTTCTTC. V is TRBV7-3 and J is TRBJ2-1; 7 nucleotides align to TRBD2. V lost 5 bases and J lost 6; bases outside the gene matches: 7. Germline V gene lookup returns CDR1 SGHTA and CDR2 FQGTGA. The CDR3 covers 14 residues.

This clonotype was detected many times. This chain uses TRBV20-1 with TRBJ2-1; 10 nucleotides agree with TRBD2. CDR3 length: 16 residues. The V gene end was trimmed by 8 bases and the J gene end by 4 bases; junction bases not matched to a gene: 14. Germline V gene sequence: CDR1 DFQATT, CDR2 SNEGSKA (reference sequence). CDR3 in DNA: TGCAGTTCCTACGTACCGGGACTAGCGATTTACAATGAGCAGTTCTTC. Its protein is CSSYVPGLAIYNEQFF.

The chain links TRBV20-1 to TRBJ2-2; D tentatively reads TRBD1 or TRBD2 (5 bases each). Germline V gene sequence: CDR1 DFQATT, CDR2 SNEGSKA (reference sequence). V lost 4 bases, J lost 0 bases, and 9 bases lay in between. This CDR3 is 14 amino acids long. The CDR3 nucleotides read TGCAGTGCTACGGGACCCACGAACACCGGGGAGCTGTTTTTT. It codes for CSATGPTNTGELFF.